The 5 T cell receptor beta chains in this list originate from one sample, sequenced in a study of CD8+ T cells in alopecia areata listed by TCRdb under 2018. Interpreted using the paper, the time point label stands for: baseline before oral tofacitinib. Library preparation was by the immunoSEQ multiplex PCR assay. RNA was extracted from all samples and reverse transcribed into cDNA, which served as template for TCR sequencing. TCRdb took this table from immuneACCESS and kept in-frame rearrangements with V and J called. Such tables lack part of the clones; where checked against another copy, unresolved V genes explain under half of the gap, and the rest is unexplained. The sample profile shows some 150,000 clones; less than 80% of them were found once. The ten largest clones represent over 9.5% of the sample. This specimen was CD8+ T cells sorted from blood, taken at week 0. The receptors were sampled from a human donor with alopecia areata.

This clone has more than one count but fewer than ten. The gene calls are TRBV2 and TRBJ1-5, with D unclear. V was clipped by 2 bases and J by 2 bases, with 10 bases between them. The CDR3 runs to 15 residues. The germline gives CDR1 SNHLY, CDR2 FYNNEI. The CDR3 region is CASSEPGVGNQPQHF. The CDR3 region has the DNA TGTGCCAGCAGTGAACCCGGGGTTGGCAATCAGCCCCAGCATTTT.

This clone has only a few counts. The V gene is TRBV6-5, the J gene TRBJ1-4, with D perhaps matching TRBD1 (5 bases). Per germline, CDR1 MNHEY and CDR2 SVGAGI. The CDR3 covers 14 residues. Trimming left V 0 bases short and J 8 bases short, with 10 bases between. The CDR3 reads CASSYSVAGEKLFF. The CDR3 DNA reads TGTGCCAGCAGTTACTCAGTAGCAGGGGAAAAACTGTTTTTT.

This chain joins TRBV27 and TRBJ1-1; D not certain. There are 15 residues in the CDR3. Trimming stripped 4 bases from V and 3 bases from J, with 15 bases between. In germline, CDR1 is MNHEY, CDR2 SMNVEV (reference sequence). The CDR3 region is CASSSVFGVDTEAFF. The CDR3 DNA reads TGTGCCAGCAGTTCGGTTTTTGGGGTAGACACTGAAGCTTTCTTT.

The DNA for the CDR3 is TGTGCCAGCGGGGGGTACAATGAGCAGTTCTTC. Its protein is CASGGYNEQFF. The chain couples TRBV27 to TRBJ2-1; weak D call: TRBD2 (6 bases). Germline-derived CDR1 and CDR2 are MNHEY and SMNVEV (reference sequence). CDR3 size: 11 residues. The V end lost 8 bases, the J end lost 4 bases, and 6 bases lay between the germline ends.

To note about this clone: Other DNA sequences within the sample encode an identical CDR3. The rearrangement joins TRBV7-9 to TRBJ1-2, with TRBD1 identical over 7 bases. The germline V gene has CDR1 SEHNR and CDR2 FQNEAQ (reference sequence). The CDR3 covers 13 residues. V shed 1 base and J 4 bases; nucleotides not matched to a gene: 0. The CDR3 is CASSLGQGYGYTF. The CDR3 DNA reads TGTGCCAGCAGCTTAGGACAGGGCTATGGCTACACCTTC.